This T cell receptor beta chain was captured by sequencing in a study of T cell responses to AZD1222 COVID-19 vaccine. The protocol was immunoSEQ multiplex PCR, while the TCRdb copy is restricted to in-frame clones and leaves out a portion. The table has 80,000 to 100,000 clones, about 86% seen once; the top ten hold around 5.9%. The material was peripheral blood, obtained on day 0 of AZD1222 vaccination. The source of this sequence is an adult in good health.

The CDR3 nucleotides read TGTGCCAGCAACCTACAGGGGGCGCAAGCCGGGGAGCTGTTTTTT. Protein: CASNLQGAQAGELFF. V and J are TRBV6-5 and TRBJ2-2; 9 bases are shared with TRBD1. Germline CDR1 and CDR2: MNHEY and SVGAGI. The CDR3 is 15 residues long. Trimming cost V 7 bases and J 6 bases; bases outside gene matches: 9.